The 30 T cell receptor beta chains reported below all come from one sample, sequenced in a study of blood T cell repertoires in COVID-19. Measured with immunoSEQ multiplex PCR; TCRdb has only the in-frame clones, and not every one. The data show about 280,000 clones, roughly 90% seen once. Source material: PBMCs or T cells enriched from blood (not recorded which). Receptors were obtained from a woman aged 18-29 years with acute COVID-19.

This rearrangement joins TRBV11-2 to TRBJ2-1; TRBD2 aligns across 10 bases. There are 16 residues in the CDR3. Germline V gene sequence: CDR1 SGHAT, CDR2 FQNNGV. J was trimmed by 4 bases and V by 2 bases; bases with no gene match: 5. The CDR3 coding sequence is TGTGCCAGCAGCTTATATGGGACTAGCGTATACAATGAGCAGTTCTTC. Protein product: CASSLYGTSVYNEQFF.

CDR3 region: CASSLGTSGRGRTYEQYF. The CDR3, as DNA: TGTGCCAGCAGCCTCGGGACTAGCGGGAGAGGACGGACCTACGAGCAGTACTTC. The chain recombines TRBV7-9 with TRBJ2-7, with 14 positions matching TRBD2. V shed 5 bases, J shed 2 bases, and the junction held 11 bases outside the gene matches. The CDR3 covers 18 residues. From germline, CDR1 is SEHNR and CDR2 FQNEAQ (reference sequence). The whole variable domain, filled in from reference TRBV7-9 and TRBJ2-7, reads DTGVSQNPRHKITKRGQNVTFRCDPISEHNRLYWYRQTLGQGPEFLTYFQNEAQLEKSRLLSDRFSAERPKGSFSTLEIQRTEQGDSAMYLCASSLGTSGRGRTYEQYFGPGTRLTVT.

The J gene is TRBJ1-6, the V gene TRBV27; 7 nucleotides agree with TRBD1. Germline trimming cut 5 bases from V and 11 bases from J; bases unmatched to any gene: 12. This CDR3 comprises 15 residues. Germline values: CDR1 MNHEY, CDR2 SMNVEV (reference sequence). The CDR3 protein is CASSPRRDRGTPLHF. CDR3 sequence (DNA): TGTGCCAGCAGTCCTCGCCGGGACAGAGGGACACCCCTCCACTTT.

The chain uses TRBV12-3 or TRBV12-4 and TRBJ2-1; 7 bases line up with TRBD2. The CDR3 is 13 amino acids. J was trimmed by 14 bases and V by 5 bases; bases with no gene match: 12. The CDR3 nucleotides are TGTGCCAGCAGTGGGGACTTTGGTCGGGGGGAGTTCTTC. It specifies CASSGDFGRGEFF.

The chain carries TRBV5-6 and TRBJ2-1, with 12 bases fitting TRBD2. After removal of 4 bases from V and 3 bases from J, the junction contained 5 bases not matched to a gene. The CDR3 has 16 residues. CDR1 and CDR2 (germline): SGHDT, YYEEEE. CDR3 sequence reads: CASSPTLAGGYNEQFF. CDR3 sequence (DNA): TGTGCCAGCAGCCCGACACTAGCGGGGGGCTACAATGAGCAGTTCTTC.

The chain recombines TRBV3-1 (or the pseudogene TRBV3-2) with TRBJ1-3; tentative D call: TRBD1 (6 bases). Germline V lookup: CDR1 LGHDT, CDR2 YNNKEL (reference sequence). V dropped 1 base and J dropped 4 bases, with 11 bases sitting between them. The CDR3 is 15 amino acids. CDR3 nucleotides: TGTGCCAGCAGCCAAGTTACAGGGCCAGGAAACACCATATATTTT. Protein sequence: CASSQVTGPGNTIYF.

The CDR3 coding sequence is TGTGCCAGCAGAGGACAGGGGAACTACGAGCAGTACTTC. Amino acids: CASRGQGNYEQYF. This chain joins TRBV12-3 or TRBV12-4 and TRBJ2-7, with 9 bases that match TRBD1. V shed 6 bases and J 3 bases; nucleotides not matched to a gene: 3. CDR3 length equals 13 residues.

This chain connects TRBV11-2 to TRBJ2-7; the D is unclear. V was clipped by 8 bases and J by 0 bases, with 20 bases between them. The CDR3 totals 16 residues. CDR1 SGHAT and CDR2 FQNNGV come from the germline V gene. CDR3 residues: CASLPSLRFGSYEQYF. The CDR3 DNA reads as TGTGCCAGCCTTCCCTCATTACGGTTTGGCTCCTACGAGCAGTACTTC.

This chain connects TRBV28 to TRBJ2-7, with D maybe TRBD2 (5 bases). V was cut by 10 bases and J by 6 bases, with 22 bases left in between. Per the germline V gene, CDR1 is MDHEN and CDR2 is SYDVKM. CDR3 length: 14 residues. The CDR3: CATTFREISGEQYF. The CDR3 DNA reads as TGTGCCACCACTTTTAGGGAGATAAGCGGCGAGCAGTACTTC.

The J gene is TRBJ2-5, the V gene TRBV24-1, with 8 nucleotides matching TRBD1. Losses at the gene ends were 5 bases for V and 4 bases for J; bases not matched to a gene: 2. Germline loops: CDR1 KGHDR, CDR2 SFDVKD. This CDR3 comprises 13 residues. The CDR3 sequence is CATSAGGLETQYF. CDR3 nucleotides: TGTGCCACCAGTGCAGGGGGCCTAGAGACCCAGTACTTC.

The rearrangement uses TRBV3-1 (or the pseudogene TRBV3-2) and TRBJ1-1; D is uncertain. V gave up 0 bases and J gave up 1 base, with 6 bases separating them. Germline V CDR1 and CDR2: LGHDT, YNNKEL (reference sequence). There are 14 residues in the CDR3. The CDR3: CASSQDIGNTEAFF. The CDR3 DNA reads as TGTGCCAGCAGCCAAGATATCGGGAACACTGAAGCTTTCTTT.

This sequence joins TRBV9 and TRBJ2-3, with 16 bases fitting TRBD2. Germline V lookup: CDR1 SGDLS, CDR2 YYNGEE. The CDR3 covers 19 residues. J was trimmed by 1 base and V by 3 bases; bases with no gene match: 8. CDR3 in amino acids: CASSATGLAGGIGTDTQYF. In DNA form, the CDR3 reads TGTGCCAGCAGCGCGACGGGACTAGCGGGAGGGATTGGCACAGATACGCAGTATTTT.

This rearrangement joins TRBV6-5 to TRBJ2-7; 8 bases line up with TRBD1. CDR3 length: 14 residues. Germline CDR1 is MNHEY and CDR2 is SVGAGI. The ends lost 2 bases at V and 6 bases at J; junction bases unmatched: 6. The CDR3 loop is CASSYRQGAGEQYF. Here the CDR3 DNA reads TGTGCCAGCAGTTACCGGCAGGGGGCGGGCGAGCAGTACTTC.

The rearrangement links TRBV27 to TRBJ2-5; D perhaps matches TRBD2 (6 bases). Germline assignment: CDR1 MNHEY and CDR2 SMNVEV (reference sequence). V gave up 6 bases and J gave up 4 bases, with 12 bases separating them. The CDR3 is 13 residues long. The CDR3 coding sequence is TGTGCCAGCAGGGGGCGGGGTTTAGAGACCCAGTACTTC. Protein sequence: CASRGRGLETQYF.

The chain joins TRBV6-5 to TRBJ1-3; D gene uncertain. The length of the CDR3 is 15 residues. Germline CDR1 and CDR2: MNHEY and SVGAGI. The V end lost 0 bases, the J end lost 0 bases, and 6 bases lay between the germline ends. This CDR3 reads CASSYSSVSGNTIYF. In DNA, the CDR3 is TGTGCCAGCAGTTACTCGTCGGTCTCTGGAAACACCATATATTTT.

V and J are TRBV19 and TRBJ2-5; no clear D. This CDR3 region has 13 residues. Germline CDR1 LNHDA, CDR2 SQIVND (reference sequence). The germline V and J ends were trimmed by 5 bases and 7 bases, with 14 bases remaining between them. The CDR3 DNA sequence: TGTGCCAGTAGTCCCGCCGGGTTTGGGACCCAGTACTTC. It encodes CASSPAGFGTQYF.

The CDR3 loop reads CASSQVSSGSPYNEQFF. CDR3 DNA: TGTGCCAGCAGCCAAGTTAGTAGCGGGTCCCCCTACAATGAGCAGTTCTTC. J is TRBJ2-1 and V is TRBV3-1 (or the pseudogene TRBV3-2); 7 bases line up with TRBD2. After removal of 1 base from V and 2 bases from J, the junction contained 8 bases not matched to a gene. Germline V gene lookup returns CDR1 LGHDT and CDR2 YNNKEL (reference sequence). CDR3 length equals 17 residues.

The chain couples TRBV18 to TRBJ2-7; D is uncertain. CDR3 length equals 14 residues. Trimming removed 0 bases from V and 3 bases from J, with 9 bases in between. Per germline, CDR1 KGHSH and CDR2 LQKENI. CDR3 sequence reads: CASSPPSSLYEQYF. The CDR3 DNA is TGTGCCAGCTCACCACCGTCTAGTCTCTACGAGCAGTACTTC.

The V call is TRBV12-3 or TRBV12-4, the J call TRBJ2-7; perhaps TRBD2 as D (7 bases). The CDR3 is made up of 11 amino acids. V lost 6 bases and J 6 bases, leaving 9 bases between the germline ends. The CDR3 DNA follows: TGTGCCAGCAGGGGAGGGGGCGAGCAGTACTTC. Protein product: CASRGGGEQYF.

The chain has TRBV4-1 and TRBJ1-3; 7 bases map to TRBD1. The V segment lost 3 bases and the J segment 2 bases; nucleotides outside the gene matches: 7. This CDR3 is 16 amino acids long. The germline CDR1 and CDR2 sequences are MGHRA and YSYEKL. CDR3: CASSHRQGNAGNTIYF. DNA of the CDR3: TGCGCCAGCAGCCATAGACAGGGTAATGCTGGAAACACCATATATTTT.

The chain is built from TRBV2 and TRBJ1-1; D may be TRBD1 (5 bases). The CDR3 spans 13 residues. CDR1 SNHLY and CDR2 FYNNEI come from the germline V gene. Trimming left V 6 bases short and J 0 bases short, with 8 bases between. The DNA for the CDR3 is TGTGCCAGCAGCCGGGGGTTGAACACTGAAGCTTTCTTT. It yields the protein CASSRGLNTEAFF.

The J gene is TRBJ1-1, the V gene TRBV6-2 or TRBV6-3; 9 bases align to TRBD1. Unmatched junction bases numbered 8, after V lost 2 bases and J lost 1 base. The CDR3 is 17 amino acids. Germline loops: CDR1 MNHEY, CDR2 SVGEGT. The CDR3 loop is CASSYPTGGAGNTEAFF. In DNA form, the CDR3 reads TGTGCCAGCAGTTACCCCACAGGGGGCGCTGGGAACACTGAAGCTTTCTTT.

This chain joins TRBV10-1 and TRBJ2-1; 8 bases match TRBD2. The trim removed 4 bases at V and 6 bases at J, leaving 8 bases unmatched. The CDR3 length is 15 residues. CDR1 and CDR2 (germline): WNHNN, SYGVQD (reference sequence). The chain's CDR3 is CASSAFRREVNEQFF. In DNA, the CDR3 is TGCGCCAGCAGTGCCTTCCGGCGGGAGGTCAATGAGCAGTTCTTC.

The genes are TRBV3-1 (or the pseudogene TRBV3-2) and TRBJ2-5; no reliable D call. The CDR3 is made up of 12 amino acids. V dropped 3 bases and J dropped 2 bases, with 4 bases sitting between them. Germline V gives CDR1 LGHDT, CDR2 YNNKEL (reference sequence). The CDR3 loop is CASSHSQETQYF. The CDR3 DNA reads as TGTGCCAGCAGCCATTCACAAGAGACCCAGTACTTC.

V is TRBV5-6 and J is TRBJ2-7, with a possible D match to TRBD1 (6 bases). V lost 4 bases, J lost 2 bases, and 10 bases lay in between. In germline, CDR1 is SGHDT, CDR2 YYEEEE. This CDR3 region has 13 residues. Here the CDR3 reads CASSKGQTYEQYF. The CDR3 nucleotides read TGTGCCAGCAGCAAAGGACAGACCTACGAGCAGTACTTC.

The chain has TRBV9 and TRBJ2-7; perhaps TRBD1 as D (5 bases). The germline gives CDR1 SGDLS, CDR2 YYNGEE. Trimming removed 0 bases from V and 0 bases from J, with 10 bases in between. The CDR3 is made up of 15 amino acids. The chain's CDR3 is CASSVGQYSSYEQYF. The CDR3 DNA sequence: TGTGCCAGCAGCGTAGGACAGTACAGCTCCTACGAGCAGTACTTC.

This chain connects TRBV9 to TRBJ2-2; tentative D call: TRBD1 (6 bases). Germline CDR1 and CDR2: SGDLS and YYNGEE. This CDR3 is built from 16 residues. The V end was cut by 0 bases, the J end by 7 bases, with 16 bases between. CDR3 region: CASSVGVWGPDGELFF. The CDR3 bases are TGTGCCAGCAGCGTAGGGGTTTGGGGGCCGGACGGGGAGCTGTTTTTT.

The table lists this clone with a few counts. V is TRBV6-5 and J is TRBJ2-2; 8 bases map to TRBD1. V was pared by 0 bases and J by 6 bases, with 3 bases of the junction left unmatched. Per the germline V gene, CDR1 is MNHEY and CDR2 is SVGAGI. The CDR3 spans 15 residues. The CDR3 here is CASSYSSRGPGELFF. DNA of the CDR3: TGTGCCAGCAGTTACTCGAGCAGGGGGCCCGGGGAGCTGTTTTTT.

J is TRBJ2-1 and V is TRBV28; the match to TRBD1 covers 8 bases. Germline V gene data show CDR1 as MDHEN and CDR2 as SYDVKM. V lost 6 bases to trimming and J lost 5 bases; unmatched junction nucleotides: 9. CDR3 size: 15 residues. In nucleotides, the CDR3 is TGTGCCAGCAGCCTCAGGGGGCGTACGGACAATGAGCAGTTCTTC. Translation gives CASSLRGRTDNEQFF.

The rearrangement uses TRBV7-3 and TRBJ2-2; TRBD2 is a possible D gene (5 bases). The CDR3 extends over 13 amino acids. V gave up 4 bases and J gave up 6 bases, with 9 bases separating them. The germline gives CDR1 SGHTA, CDR2 FQGTGA. In nucleotides, the CDR3 is TGTGCCAGCAGCTCCCCCGGGGCCGGGGAGCTGTTTTTT. Residues: CASSSPGAGELFF.